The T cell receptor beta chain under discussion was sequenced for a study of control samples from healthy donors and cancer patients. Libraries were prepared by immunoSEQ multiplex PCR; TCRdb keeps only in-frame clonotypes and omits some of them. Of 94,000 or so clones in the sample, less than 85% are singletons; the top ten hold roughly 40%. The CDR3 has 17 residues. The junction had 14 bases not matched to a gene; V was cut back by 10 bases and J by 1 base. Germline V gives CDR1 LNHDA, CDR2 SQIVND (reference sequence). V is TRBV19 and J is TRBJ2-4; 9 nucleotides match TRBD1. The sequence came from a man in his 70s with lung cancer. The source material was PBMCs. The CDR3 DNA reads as TGTGCCACCCGGGACAGGGAGGTCGGTGTTGCCAAAAACATTCAGTACTTC. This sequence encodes CATRDREVGVAKNIQYF.